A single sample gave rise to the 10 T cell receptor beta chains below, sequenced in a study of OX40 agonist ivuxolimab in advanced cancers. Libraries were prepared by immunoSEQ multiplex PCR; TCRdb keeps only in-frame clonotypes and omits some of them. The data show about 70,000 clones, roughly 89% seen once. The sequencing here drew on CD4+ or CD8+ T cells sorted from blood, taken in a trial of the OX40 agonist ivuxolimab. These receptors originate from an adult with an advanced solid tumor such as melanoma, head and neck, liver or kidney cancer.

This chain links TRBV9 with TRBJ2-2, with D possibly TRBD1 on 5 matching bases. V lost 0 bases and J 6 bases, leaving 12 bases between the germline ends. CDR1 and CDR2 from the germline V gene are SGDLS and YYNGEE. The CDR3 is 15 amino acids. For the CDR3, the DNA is TGTGCCAGCAGCGTAGTGAGCAGGGTCCCCGGGGAGCTGTTTTTT. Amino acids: CASSVVSRVPGELFF.

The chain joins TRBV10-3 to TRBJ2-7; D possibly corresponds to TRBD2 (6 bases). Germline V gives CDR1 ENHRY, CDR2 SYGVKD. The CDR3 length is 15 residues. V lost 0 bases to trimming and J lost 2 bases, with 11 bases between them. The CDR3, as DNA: TGTGCCATCAGTGAGTCGACTCGGGGGACCTACGAGCAGTACTTC. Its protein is CAISESTRGTYEQYF.

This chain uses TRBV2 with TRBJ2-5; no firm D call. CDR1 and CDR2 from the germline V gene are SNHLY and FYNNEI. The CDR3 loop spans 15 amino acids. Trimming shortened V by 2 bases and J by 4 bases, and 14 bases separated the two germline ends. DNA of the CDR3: TGTGCCAGCAGTGAATTTGGGGTCGTGGGAGAGACCCAGTACTTC. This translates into CASSEFGVVGETQYF.

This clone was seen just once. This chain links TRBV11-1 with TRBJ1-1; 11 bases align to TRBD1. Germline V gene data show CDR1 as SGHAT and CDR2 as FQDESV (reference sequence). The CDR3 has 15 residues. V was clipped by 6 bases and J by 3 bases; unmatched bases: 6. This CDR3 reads CASSRTGGEYTEAFF. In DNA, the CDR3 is TGTGCCAGCAGTAGGACAGGGGGCGAGTACACTGAAGCTTTCTTT. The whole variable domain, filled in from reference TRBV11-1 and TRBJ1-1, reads EAEVAQSPRYKITEKSQAVAFWCDPISGHATLYWYRQILGQGPELLVQFQDESVVDDSQLPKDRFSAERLKGVDSTLKIQPAELGDSAMYLCASSRTGGEYTEAFFGQGTRLTVV.

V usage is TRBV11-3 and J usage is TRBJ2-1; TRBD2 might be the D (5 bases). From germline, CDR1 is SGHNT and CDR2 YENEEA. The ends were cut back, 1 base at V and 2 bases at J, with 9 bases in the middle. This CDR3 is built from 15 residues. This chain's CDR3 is CASSLGGYPYNEQFF. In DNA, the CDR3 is TGTGCCAGCAGCTTAGGCGGGTACCCCTACAATGAGCAGTTCTTC.

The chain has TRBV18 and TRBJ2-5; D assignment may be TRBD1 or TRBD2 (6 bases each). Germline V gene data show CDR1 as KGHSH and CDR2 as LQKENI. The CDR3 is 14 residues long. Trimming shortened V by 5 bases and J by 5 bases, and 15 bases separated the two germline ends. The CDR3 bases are TGTGCCAGCTCAAACGCCGGGGGCGGGGAGACCCAGTACTTC. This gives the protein CASSNAGGGETQYF.

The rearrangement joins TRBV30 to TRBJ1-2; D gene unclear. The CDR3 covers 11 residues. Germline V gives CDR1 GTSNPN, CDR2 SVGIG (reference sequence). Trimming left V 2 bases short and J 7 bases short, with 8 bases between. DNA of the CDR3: TGTGCCTGGAGTTGGTCCGCTGGCTACACCTTC. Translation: CAWSWSAGYTF.

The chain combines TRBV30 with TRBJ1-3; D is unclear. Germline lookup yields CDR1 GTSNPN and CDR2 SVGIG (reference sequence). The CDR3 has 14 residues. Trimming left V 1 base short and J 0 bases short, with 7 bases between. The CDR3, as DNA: TGTGCCTGGAGTGGCGGGTACTCTGGAAACACCATATATTTT. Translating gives CAWSGGYSGNTIYF.

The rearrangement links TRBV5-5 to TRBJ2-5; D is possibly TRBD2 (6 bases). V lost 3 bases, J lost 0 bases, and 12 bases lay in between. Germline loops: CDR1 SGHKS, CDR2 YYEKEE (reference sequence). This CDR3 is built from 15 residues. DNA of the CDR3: TGTGCCAGCAGCTGGGCCGGGAGATACCAAGAGACCCAGTACTTC. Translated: CASSWAGRYQETQYF.

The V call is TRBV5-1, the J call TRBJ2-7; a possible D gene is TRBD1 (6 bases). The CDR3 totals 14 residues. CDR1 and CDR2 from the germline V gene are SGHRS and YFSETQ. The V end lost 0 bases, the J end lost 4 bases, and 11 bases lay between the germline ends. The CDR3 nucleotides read TGCGCCAGCAGCTTGGCCGGGCAGGGGTACGAGCAGTACTTC. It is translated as CASSLAGQGYEQYF.